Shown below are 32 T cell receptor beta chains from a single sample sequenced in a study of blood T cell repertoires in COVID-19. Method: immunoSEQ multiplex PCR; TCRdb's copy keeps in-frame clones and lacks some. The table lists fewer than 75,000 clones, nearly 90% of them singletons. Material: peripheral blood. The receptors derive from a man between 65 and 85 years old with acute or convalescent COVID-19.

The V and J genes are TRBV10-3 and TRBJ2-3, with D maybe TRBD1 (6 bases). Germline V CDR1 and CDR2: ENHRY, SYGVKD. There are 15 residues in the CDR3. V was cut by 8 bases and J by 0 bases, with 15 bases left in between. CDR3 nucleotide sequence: TGTGCCATCGGTGGGGCAGGGGCTAGCACAGATACGCAGTATTTT. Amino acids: CAIGGAGASTDTQYF.

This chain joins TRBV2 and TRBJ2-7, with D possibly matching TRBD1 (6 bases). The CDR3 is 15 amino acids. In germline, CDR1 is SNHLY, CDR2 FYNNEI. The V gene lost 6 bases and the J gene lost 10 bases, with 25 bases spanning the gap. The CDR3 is CASSGQFLAKPSQYF. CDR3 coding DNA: TGTGCCAGCAGCGGACAGTTCCTGGCCAAACCCAGCCAGTACTTC.

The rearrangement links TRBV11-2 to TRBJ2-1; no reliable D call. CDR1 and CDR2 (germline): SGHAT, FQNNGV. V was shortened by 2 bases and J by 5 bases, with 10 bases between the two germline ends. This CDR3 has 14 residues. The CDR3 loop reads CASSLLSLNNEQFF. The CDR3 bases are TGTGCCAGCAGCTTACTATCCCTCAACAATGAGCAGTTCTTC.

The CDR3 DNA is TGTGCCAGCAGCGGGACTAGCCTAGATACGCAGTATTTT. It is translated as CASSGTSLDTQYF. This chain links TRBV7-9 with TRBJ2-3, with 9 bases aligning to TRBD2. The CDR3 extends over 13 amino acids. Per the germline V gene, CDR1 is SEHNR and CDR2 is FQNEAQ (reference sequence). V shed 5 bases and J 5 bases; nucleotides not matched to a gene: 2. The variable domain in full, with the rest retrieved from reference TRBV7-9 and TRBJ2-3, is DTGVSQNPRHKITKRGQNVTFRCDPISEHNRLYWYRQTLGQGPEFLTYFQNEAQLEKSRLLSDRFSAERPKGSFSTLEIQRTEQGDSAMYLCASSGTSLDTQYFGPGTRLTVL.

CDR3 nucleotide sequence: TGTGCCAGCAGCTTAAACACGGCAGGGGGAGGCTACACCTTC. Residues: CASSLNTAGGGYTF. V usage is TRBV7-9 and J usage is TRBJ1-2, with 7 nucleotides matching TRBD1. This CDR3 is built from 14 residues. Germline values: CDR1 SEHNR, CDR2 FQNEAQ (reference sequence). V lost 2 bases and J lost 8; bases outside the gene matches: 8.

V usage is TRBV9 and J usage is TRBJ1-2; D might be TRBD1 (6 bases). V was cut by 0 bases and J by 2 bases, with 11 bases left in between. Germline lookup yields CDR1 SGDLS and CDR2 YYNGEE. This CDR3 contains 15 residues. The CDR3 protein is CASSVGTVRNYGYTF. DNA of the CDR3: TGTGCCAGCAGCGTAGGGACAGTAAGAAACTATGGCTACACCTTC.

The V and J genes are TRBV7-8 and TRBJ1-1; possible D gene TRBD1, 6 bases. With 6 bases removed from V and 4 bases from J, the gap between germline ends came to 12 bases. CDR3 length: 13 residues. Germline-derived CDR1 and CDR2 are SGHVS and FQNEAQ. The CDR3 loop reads CASREQGITEAFF. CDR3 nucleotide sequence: TGTGCCAGCAGGGAGCAGGGGATCACTGAAGCTTTCTTT.

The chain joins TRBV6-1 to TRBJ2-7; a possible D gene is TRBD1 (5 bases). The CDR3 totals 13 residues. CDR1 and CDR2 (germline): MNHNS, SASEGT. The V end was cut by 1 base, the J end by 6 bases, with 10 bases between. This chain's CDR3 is CASSEVQGVEQYF. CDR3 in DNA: TGTGCCAGCAGTGAAGTTCAGGGCGTCGAGCAGTACTTC.

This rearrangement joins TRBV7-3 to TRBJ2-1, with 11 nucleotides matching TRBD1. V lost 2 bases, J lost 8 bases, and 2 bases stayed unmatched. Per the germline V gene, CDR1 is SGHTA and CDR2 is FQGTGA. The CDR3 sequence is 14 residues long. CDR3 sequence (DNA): TGTGCCAGCAGCTTACGGGACAGGGGGGATGAGCAGTTCTTC. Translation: CASSLRDRGDEQFF.

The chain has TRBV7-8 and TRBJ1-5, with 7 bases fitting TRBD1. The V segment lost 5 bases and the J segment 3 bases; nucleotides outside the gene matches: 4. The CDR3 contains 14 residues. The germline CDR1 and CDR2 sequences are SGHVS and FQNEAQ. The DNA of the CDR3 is TGTGCCAGCAGCCTGGGACAGAACAATCAGCCCCAGCATTTT. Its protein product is CASSLGQNNQPQHF.

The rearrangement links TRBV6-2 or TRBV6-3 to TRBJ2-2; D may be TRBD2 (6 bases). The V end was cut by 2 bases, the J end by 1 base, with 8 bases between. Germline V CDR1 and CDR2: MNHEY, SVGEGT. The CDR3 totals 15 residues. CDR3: CASSYGTLNTGELFF. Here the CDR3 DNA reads TGTGCCAGCAGTTACGGGACTCTGAACACCGGGGAGCTGTTTTTT.

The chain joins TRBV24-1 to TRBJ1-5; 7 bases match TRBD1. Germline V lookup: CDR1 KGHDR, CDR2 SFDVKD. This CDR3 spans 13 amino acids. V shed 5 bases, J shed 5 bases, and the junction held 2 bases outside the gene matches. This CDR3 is CATSGQGYQPQHF. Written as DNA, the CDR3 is TGTGCCACCAGTGGACAGGGATATCAGCCCCAGCATTTT.

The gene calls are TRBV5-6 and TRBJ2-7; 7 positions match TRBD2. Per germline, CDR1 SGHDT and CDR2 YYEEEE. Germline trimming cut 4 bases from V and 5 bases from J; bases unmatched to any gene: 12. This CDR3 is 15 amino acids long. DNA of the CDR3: TGTGCCAGCAGCGCATGGGGGGGACCGGTAAACGAGCAGTACTTC. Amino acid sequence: CASSAWGGPVNEQYF.

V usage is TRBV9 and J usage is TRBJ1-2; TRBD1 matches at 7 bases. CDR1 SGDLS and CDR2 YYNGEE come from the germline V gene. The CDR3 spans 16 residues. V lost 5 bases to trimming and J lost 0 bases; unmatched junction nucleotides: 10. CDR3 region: CASSPPTGRPNYGYTF. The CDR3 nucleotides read TGTGCCAGCAGTCCACCGACAGGGAGACCTAACTATGGCTACACCTTC.

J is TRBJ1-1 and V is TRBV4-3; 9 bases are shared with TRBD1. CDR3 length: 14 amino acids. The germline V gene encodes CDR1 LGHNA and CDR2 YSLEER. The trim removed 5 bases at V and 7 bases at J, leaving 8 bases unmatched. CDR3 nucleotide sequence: TGCGCCAGCAGCTTAGAGACAGGGGGAGGTGAAGCTTTCTTT. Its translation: CASSLETGGGEAFF.

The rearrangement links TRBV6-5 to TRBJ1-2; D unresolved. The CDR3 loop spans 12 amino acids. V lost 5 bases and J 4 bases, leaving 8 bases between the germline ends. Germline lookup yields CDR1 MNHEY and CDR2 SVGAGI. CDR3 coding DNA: TGTGCCAGCAGTAACCGGGGCTATGGCTACACCTTC. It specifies CASSNRGYGYTF.

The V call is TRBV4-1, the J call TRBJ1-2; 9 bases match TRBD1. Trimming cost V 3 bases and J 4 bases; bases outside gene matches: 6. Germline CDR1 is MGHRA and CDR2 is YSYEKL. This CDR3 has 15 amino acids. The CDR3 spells CASSQTGGLAYGYTF. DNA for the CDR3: TGCGCCAGCAGCCAGACAGGGGGGCTTGCCTATGGCTACACCTTC.

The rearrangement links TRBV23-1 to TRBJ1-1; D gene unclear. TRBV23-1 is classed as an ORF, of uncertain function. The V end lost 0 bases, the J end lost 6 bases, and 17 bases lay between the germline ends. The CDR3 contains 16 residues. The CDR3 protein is CASSQSWLLFSSEAFF. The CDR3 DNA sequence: TGCGCCAGCAGTCAATCGTGGTTACTATTCAGTTCTGAAGCTTTCTTT.

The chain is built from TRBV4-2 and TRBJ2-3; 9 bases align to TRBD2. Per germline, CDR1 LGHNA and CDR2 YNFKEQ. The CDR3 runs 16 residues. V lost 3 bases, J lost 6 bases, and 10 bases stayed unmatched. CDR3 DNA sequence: TGTGCCAGCAGCCATCTAGCGGGGCCCCCTCCGGATACGCAGTATTTT. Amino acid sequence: CASSHLAGPPPDTQYF.

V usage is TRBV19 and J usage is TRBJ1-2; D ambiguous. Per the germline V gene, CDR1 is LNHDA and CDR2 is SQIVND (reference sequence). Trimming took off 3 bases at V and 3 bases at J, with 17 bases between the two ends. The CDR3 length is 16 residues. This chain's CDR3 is CASSIGGSFADYGYTF. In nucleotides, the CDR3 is TGTGCCAGTAGTATTGGAGGGTCTTTTGCGGACTATGGCTACACCTTC.

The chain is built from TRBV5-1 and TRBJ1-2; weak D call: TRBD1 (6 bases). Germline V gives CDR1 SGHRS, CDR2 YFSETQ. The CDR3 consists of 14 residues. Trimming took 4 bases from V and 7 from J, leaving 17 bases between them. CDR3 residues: CASSATTGTSGYTF. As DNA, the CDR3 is TGCGCCAGCAGCGCCACAACAGGGACCTCTGGCTACACCTTC. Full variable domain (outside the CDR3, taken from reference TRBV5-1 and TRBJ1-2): KAGVTQTPRYLIKTRGQQVTLSCSPISGHRSVSWYQQTPGQGLQFLFEYFSETQRNKGNFPGRFSGRQFSNSRSEMNVSTLELGDSALYLCASSATTGTSGYTFGSGTRLTVV.

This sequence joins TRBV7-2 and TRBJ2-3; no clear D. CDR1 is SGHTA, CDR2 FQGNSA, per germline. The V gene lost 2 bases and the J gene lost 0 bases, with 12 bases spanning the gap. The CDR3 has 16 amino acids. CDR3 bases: TGTGCCAGCAGCTTACAAGCGTTAGCTAGCACAGATACGCAGTATTTT. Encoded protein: CASSLQALASTDTQYF.

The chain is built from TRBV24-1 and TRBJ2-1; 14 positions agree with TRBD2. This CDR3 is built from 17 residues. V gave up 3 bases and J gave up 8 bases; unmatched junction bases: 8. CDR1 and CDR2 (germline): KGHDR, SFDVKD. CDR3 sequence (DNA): TGTGCCACCAGTGATATACGACTAGCGGGGGGGCCGTATGAGCAGTTCTTC. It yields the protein CATSDIRLAGGPYEQFF.

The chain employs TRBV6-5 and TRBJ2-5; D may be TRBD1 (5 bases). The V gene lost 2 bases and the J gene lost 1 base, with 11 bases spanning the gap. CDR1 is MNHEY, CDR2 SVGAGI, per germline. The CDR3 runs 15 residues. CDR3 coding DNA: TGTGCCAGCAGTTACGGCGACAGTCGCCAAGAGACCCAGTACTTC. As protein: CASSYGDSRQETQYF.

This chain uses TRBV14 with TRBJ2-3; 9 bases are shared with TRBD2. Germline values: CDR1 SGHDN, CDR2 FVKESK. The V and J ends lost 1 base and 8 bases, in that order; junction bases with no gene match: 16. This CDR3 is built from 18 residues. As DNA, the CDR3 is TGTGCCAGCAGCCAAGTCATATTAGCGGGGGCCCCGACCGTTACGCAGTATTTT. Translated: CASSQVILAGAPTVTQYF.

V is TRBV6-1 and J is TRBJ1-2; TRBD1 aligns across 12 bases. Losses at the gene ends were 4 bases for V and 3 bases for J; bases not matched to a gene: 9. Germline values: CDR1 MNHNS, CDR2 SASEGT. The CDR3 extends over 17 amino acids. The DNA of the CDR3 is TGTGCCAGCAGTGTAGCCGGGACAGGGGGCTACGACTATGGCTACACCTTC. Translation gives CASSVAGTGGYDYGYTF.

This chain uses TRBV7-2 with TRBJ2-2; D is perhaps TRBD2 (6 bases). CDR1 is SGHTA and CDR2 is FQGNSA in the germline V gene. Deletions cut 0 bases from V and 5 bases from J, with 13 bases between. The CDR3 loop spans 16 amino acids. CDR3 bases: TGTGCCAGCAGCTTAGCTGGCGGGGCGGCTACCGGGGAGCTGTTTTTT. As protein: CASSLAGGAATGELFF.

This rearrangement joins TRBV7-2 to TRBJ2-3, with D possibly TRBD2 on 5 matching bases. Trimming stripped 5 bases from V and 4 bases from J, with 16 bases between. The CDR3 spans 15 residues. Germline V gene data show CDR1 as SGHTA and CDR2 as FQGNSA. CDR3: CASSPQTPGSDTQYF. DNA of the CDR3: TGTGCCAGCAGCCCCCAGACCCCGGGGTCAGATACGCAGTATTTT.

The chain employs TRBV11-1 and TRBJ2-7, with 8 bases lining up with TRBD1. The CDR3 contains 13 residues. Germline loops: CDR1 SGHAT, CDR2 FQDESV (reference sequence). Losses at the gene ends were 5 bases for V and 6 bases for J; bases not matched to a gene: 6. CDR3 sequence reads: CASSQGQVLEQYF. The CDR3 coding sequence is TGTGCCAGCAGCCAGGGACAGGTCCTCGAGCAGTACTTC.

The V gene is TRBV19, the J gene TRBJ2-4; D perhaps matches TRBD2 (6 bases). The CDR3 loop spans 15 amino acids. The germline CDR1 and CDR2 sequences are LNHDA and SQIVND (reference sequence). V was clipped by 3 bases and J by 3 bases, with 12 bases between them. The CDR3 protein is CASSMWGGVKNIQYF. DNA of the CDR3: TGTGCCAGTAGTATGTGGGGAGGTGTCAAAAACATTCAGTACTTC.

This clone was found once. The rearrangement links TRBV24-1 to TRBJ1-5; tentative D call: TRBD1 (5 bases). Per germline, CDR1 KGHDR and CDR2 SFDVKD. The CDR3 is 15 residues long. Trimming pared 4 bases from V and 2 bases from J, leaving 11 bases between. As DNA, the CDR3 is TGTGCCACCAGTGAACCCGGGACTGGCAATCAGCCCCAGCATTTT. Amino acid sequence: CATSEPGTGNQPQHF.

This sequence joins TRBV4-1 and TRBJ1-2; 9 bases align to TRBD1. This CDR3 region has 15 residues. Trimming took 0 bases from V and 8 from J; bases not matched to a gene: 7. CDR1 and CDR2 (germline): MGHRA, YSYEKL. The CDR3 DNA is TGCGCCAGCAGCCAAGACCCGTCGGGACAGGGAGGCTACACCTTC. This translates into CASSQDPSGQGGYTF.